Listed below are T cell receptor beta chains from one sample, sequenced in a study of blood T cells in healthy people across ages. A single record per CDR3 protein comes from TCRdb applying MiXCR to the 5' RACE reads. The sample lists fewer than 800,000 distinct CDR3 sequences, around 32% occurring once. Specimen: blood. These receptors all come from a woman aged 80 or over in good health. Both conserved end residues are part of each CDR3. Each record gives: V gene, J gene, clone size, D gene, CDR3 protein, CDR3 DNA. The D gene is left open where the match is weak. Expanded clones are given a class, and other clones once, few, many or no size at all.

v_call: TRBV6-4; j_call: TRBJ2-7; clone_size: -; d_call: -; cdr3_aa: CASRRTSSYEQYF; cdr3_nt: TGTGCCAGCAGACGCACCTCCTCCTACGAGCAGTACTTC
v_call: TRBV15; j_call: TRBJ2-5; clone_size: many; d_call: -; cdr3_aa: CATSRDRMETQYF; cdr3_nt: TGTGCCACCAGCAGAGATAGGATGGAGACCCAGTACTTC
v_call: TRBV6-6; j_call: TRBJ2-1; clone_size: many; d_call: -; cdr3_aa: CASSYSGQSSYNEQFF; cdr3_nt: TGTGCCAGCAGTTACTCAGGGCAGAGCTCCTACAATGAGCAGTTCTTC
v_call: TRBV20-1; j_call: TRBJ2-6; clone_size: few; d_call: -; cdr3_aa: CSARMFTGSPGSLSGANVLTF; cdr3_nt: TGCAGTGCTAGAATGTTCACGGGGTCCCCCGGGTCCCTCTCTGGGGCCAACGTCCTGACTTTC
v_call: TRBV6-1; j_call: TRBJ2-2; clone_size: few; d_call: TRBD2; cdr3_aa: CASRTTGGGTGELFF; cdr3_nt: TGTGCCAGCAGGACCACGGGGGGTGGGACCGGGGAGCTGTTTTTT
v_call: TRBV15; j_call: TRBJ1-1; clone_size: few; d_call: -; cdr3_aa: CATSRAGGQGAFF; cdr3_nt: TGTGCCACCAGCAGAGCGGGGGGGCAAGGAGCTTTCTTT
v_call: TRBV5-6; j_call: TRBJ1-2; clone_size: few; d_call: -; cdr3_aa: CASSLGQASNYGYTF; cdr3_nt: TGTGCCAGCAGCTTGGGGCAGGCCTCTAACTATGGCTACACCTTC
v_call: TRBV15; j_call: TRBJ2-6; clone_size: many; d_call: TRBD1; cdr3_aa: CATSRPGQPGANVLTF; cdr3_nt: TGTGCCACCAGCAGACCGGGACAGCCCGGGGCCAACGTCCTGACTTTC
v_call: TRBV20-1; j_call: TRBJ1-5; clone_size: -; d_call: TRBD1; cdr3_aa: CSAQDRVSGFSNQPQHF; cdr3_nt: TGCAGTGCCCAGGACAGGGTATCGGGATTCAGCAATCAGCCCCAGCATTTT
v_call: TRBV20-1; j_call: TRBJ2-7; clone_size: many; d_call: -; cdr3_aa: CSARSYEQYF; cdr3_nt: TGCAGTGCTAGGTCCTACGAGCAGTACTTC
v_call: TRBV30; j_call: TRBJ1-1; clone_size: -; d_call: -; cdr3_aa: CAFDRGPVEAFF; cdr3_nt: TGTGCCTTCGACCGGGGGCCGGTTGAAGCTTTCTTT
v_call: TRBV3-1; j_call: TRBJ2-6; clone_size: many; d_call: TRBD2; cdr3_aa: CASSKRGDSGANVLTF; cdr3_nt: TGTGCCAGCAGTAAACGGGGGGACTCCGGGGCCAACGTCCTGACTTTC
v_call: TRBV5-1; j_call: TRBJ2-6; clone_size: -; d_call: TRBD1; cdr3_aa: CASSDGTAGANVLTF; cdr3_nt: TGCGCCAGCAGCGACGGGACAGCTGGGGCCAACGTCCTGACTTTC
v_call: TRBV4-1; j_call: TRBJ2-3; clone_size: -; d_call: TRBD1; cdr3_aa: CASSQEGTGKLADTQYF; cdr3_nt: TGCGCCAGCAGCCAAGAAGGGACAGGGAAACTCGCAGATACGCAGTATTTT
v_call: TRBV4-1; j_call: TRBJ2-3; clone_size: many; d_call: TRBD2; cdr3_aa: CASSPWTSGGTDTQYF; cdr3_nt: TGCGCCAGCAGCCCCTGGACTAGCGGGGGCACAGATACGCAGTATTTT
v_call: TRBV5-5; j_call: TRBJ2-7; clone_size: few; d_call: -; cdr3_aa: CASSLTDTRNYEQYF; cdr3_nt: TGTGCCAGCAGCCTTACGGACACGAGAAACTACGAGCAGTACTTC
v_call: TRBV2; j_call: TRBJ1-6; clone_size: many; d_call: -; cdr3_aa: CASSAQRRGNSPLHF; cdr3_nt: TGTGCCAGCAGTGCACAGCGGAGGGGAAATTCACCCCTCCACTTT
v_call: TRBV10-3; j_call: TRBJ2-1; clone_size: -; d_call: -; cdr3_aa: CAISESSADSSYNEQFF; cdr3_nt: TGTGCCATCAGTGAGTCTTCGGCGGACAGCTCCTACAATGAGCAGTTCTTC
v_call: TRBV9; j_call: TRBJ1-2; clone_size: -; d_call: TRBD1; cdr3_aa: CASSGGGQNYGYTF; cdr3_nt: TGTGCCAGCAGCGGAGGGGGACAGAACTATGGCTACACCTTC
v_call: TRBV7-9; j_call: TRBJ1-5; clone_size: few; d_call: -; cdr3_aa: CASSPTGGYNQPQHF; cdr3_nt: TGTGCCAGCAGCCCCACCGGGGGGTACAATCAGCCCCAGCATTTT
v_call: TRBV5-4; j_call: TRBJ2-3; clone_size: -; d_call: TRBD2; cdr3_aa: CASSLGAGGPKDTQYF; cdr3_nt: TGTGCCAGCAGCTTGGGAGCGGGGGGGCCGAAAGATACGCAGTATTTT
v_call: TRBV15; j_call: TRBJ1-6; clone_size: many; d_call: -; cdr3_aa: CATSRDQGSPLHF; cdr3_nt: TGTGCCACCAGCAGAGATCAGGGGTCACCCCTCCACTTT
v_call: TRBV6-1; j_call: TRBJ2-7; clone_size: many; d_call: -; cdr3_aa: CAARWGVTYEQYF; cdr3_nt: TGTGCGGCTCGGTGGGGGGTCACCTACGAGCAGTACTTC
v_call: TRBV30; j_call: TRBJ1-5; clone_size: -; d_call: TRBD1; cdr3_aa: CAWSAAGTGVSNQPQHF; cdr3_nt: TGTGCCTGGAGTGCCGCCGGGACAGGGGTAAGCAATCAGCCCCAGCATTTT
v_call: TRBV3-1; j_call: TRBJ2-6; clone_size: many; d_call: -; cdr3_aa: CASSRERDPGAAGANVLTF; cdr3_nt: TGTGCCAGCAGCCGAGAAAGAGATCCGGGGGCGGCTGGGGCCAACGTCCTGACTTTC
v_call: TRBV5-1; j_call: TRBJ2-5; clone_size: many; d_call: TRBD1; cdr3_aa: CASSWTGGEETQYF; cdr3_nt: TGCGCCAGCAGCTGGACAGGGGGTGAAGAGACCCAGTACTTC
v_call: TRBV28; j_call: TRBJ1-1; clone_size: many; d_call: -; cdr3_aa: CASSNRGRGNTEAFF; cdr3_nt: TGTGCCAGCAGTAACCGGGGGCGAGGGAACACTGAAGCTTTCTTT
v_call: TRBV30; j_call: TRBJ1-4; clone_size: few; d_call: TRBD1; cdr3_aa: CAGIRGRGEKLFF; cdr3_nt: TGTGCCGGCATCAGGGGGCGCGGTGAAAAACTGTTTTTT
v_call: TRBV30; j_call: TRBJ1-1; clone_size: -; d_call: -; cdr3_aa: CAWSQQNTETFF; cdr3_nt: TGTGCCTGGAGTCAACAGAACACTGAAACTTTCTTT
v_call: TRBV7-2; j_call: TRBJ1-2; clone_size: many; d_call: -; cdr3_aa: CASSWAGRGYTF; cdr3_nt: TGTGCCAGCAGCTGGGCAGGGCGTGGCTACACCTTC
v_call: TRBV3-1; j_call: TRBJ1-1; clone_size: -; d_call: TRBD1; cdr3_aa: CASSPTGQGAAFF; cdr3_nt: TGTGCCAGCAGCCCAACCGGGCAGGGGGCAGCTTTCTTT
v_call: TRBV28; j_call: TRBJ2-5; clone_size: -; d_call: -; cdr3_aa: CATLGQTVKETQYF; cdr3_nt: TGTGCCACCCTAGGGCAGACTGTAAAGGAGACCCAGTACTTC
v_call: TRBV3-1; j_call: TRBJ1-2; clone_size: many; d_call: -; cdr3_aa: CASSADGWNYGYTF; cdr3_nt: TGTGCCAGCAGCGCCGACGGATGGAACTATGGCTACACCTTC
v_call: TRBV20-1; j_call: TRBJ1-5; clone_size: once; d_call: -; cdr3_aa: CSAGSGAGQPQHF; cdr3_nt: TGCAGTGCCGGCTCGGGGGCCGGCCAGCCCCAGCATTTT
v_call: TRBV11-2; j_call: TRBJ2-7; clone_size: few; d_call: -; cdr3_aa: CASSLDSGHSYEQYF; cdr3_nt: TGTGCCAGCAGCTTAGATTCGGGACACTCCTACGAGCAGTACTTC
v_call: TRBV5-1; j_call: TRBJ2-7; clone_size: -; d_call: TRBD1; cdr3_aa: CASSRGTGDSYEQYF; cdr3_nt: TGCGCCAGCAGCCGTGGGACAGGGGACTCCTACGAGCAGTACTTC
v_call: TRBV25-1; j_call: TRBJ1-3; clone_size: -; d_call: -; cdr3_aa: CASSECRGTGNTIYF; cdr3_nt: TGTGCCAGCAGTGAATGTCGGGGAACTGGAAACACCATATATTTT